The 14 T cell receptor beta chains reported below all come from one sample, sequenced in a study of blood T cell repertoires in COVID-19. Produced via immunoSEQ multiplex PCR; TCRdb's table is partial and in-frame only. The sample has around 97,000 clones, around 87% seen once. The specimen was peripheral blood. These receptors all come from a human donor in a cohort sampled during active COVID-19.

The J gene is TRBJ1-2, the V gene TRBV28; tentatively, D is TRBD1 (5 bases). From germline, CDR1 is MDHEN and CDR2 SYDVKM. V was cut by 3 bases and J by 1 base, with 12 bases left in between. The CDR3 covers 15 residues. The CDR3 loop is CASSFIRGINYGYTF. As DNA, the CDR3 is TGTGCCAGCAGTTTTATACGGGGGATTAACTATGGCTACACCTTC.

Only a few counts were recorded for this clone. This sequence joins TRBV19 and TRBJ1-1; no clear D. The CDR3 spans 11 residues. The V end lost 3 bases, the J end lost 6 bases, and 5 bases lay between the germline ends. Germline V CDR1 and CDR2: LNHDA, SQIVND (reference sequence). The CDR3 DNA reads TGTGCCAGTAGTATCCGAGCTGAAGCTTTCTTT. This sequence encodes CASSIRAEAFF. The variable domain in full, completed from reference TRBV19 and TRBJ1-1, reads DGGITQSPKYLFRKEGQNVTLSCEQNLNHDAMYWYRQDPGQGLRLIYYSQIVNDFQKGDIAEGYSVSREKKESFPLTVTSAQKNPTAFYLCASSIRAEAFFGQGTRLTVV.

CDR3 loop: CAISEVAGGNYGYTF. The CDR3 nucleotides read TGTGCCATCAGTGAGGTGGCAGGTGGGAACTATGGCTACACCTTC. The V call is TRBV10-3, the J call TRBJ1-2; D is uncertain. The CDR3 covers 15 residues. The germline V gene encodes CDR1 ENHRY and CDR2 SYGVKD. V was shortened by 2 bases and J by 2 bases, with 12 bases between the two germline ends.

The rearrangement links TRBV2 to TRBJ2-2; perhaps TRBD1 as D (6 bases). V was cut by 7 bases and J by 0 bases, with 12 bases left in between. This CDR3 spans 15 amino acids. CDR1 and CDR2 (germline): SNHLY, FYNNEI. The CDR3 loop is CASKSRQANTGELFF. CDR3 nucleotide sequence: TGTGCCAGCAAATCGCGACAGGCGAACACCGGGGAGCTGTTTTTT.

This chain links TRBV3-1 (or the pseudogene TRBV3-2) with TRBJ1-2; 8 bases line up with TRBD1. V lost 0 bases, J lost 8 bases, and 8 bases stayed unmatched. The CDR3 is 15 residues long. Germline values: CDR1 LGHDT, CDR2 YNNKEL (reference sequence). The CDR3 loop reads CASSQDWQGARGYTF. For the CDR3, the DNA is TGTGCCAGCAGCCAAGATTGGCAGGGGGCGCGAGGCTACACCTTC.

The gene calls are TRBV28 and TRBJ1-2; no definite D call. V was shortened by 4 bases and J by 2 bases, with 14 bases between the two germline ends. Germline CDR1 reads MDHEN; CDR2 reads SYDVKM. The CDR3 extends over 15 amino acids. This CDR3 is CASSSSILRNYGYTF. The CDR3, as DNA: TGTGCCAGCAGTTCATCAATCCTCCGGAACTATGGCTACACCTTC.

The chain uses TRBV6-5 and TRBJ1-2, with a tentative D call TRBD1 (6 bases). CDR1 is MNHEY, CDR2 SVGAGI, per germline. This CDR3 is 14 amino acids long. V lost 2 bases and J lost 5, with 12 bases in between. The CDR3 loop is CASSYRGEGYGYTF. The CDR3 DNA is TGTGCCAGCAGTTACAGGGGGGAGGGTTATGGCTACACCTTC.

The V call is TRBV24-1, the J call TRBJ1-1; 10 nucleotides match TRBD1. Germline V lookup: CDR1 KGHDR, CDR2 SFDVKD. With 3 bases clipped from V and 5 bases from J, the junction kept 5 bases outside the gene matches. The CDR3 totals 15 residues. CDR3 sequence (DNA): TGTGCCACCAGTGATAGAGACAGGGGGCCGACTGAAGCTTTCTTT. As protein: CATSDRDRGPTEAFF.

The rearrangement uses TRBV10-1 and TRBJ2-7; D is perhaps TRBD2 (6 bases). The ends were cut back, 4 bases at V and 4 bases at J, with 20 bases in the middle. The V gene's germline CDR1 is WNHNN and CDR2 SYGVQD (reference sequence). This CDR3 has 16 amino acids. CDR3 amino acids: CASSGPGSAGGYEQYF. The CDR3 nucleotides are TGCGCCAGCAGTGGACCGGGCAGCGCAGGAGGGTACGAGCAGTACTTC.

The chain has TRBV5-6 and TRBJ2-5, with D perhaps TRBD2 (6 bases). V lost 3 bases, J lost 1 base, and 10 bases lay in between. CDR1 and CDR2 from the germline V gene are SGHDT and YYEEEE. This CDR3 has 14 amino acids. The DNA for the CDR3 is TGTGCCAGCAGCTGGCGGGACTCCCAAGAGACCCAGTACTTC. Amino acids: CASSWRDSQETQYF. Full variable domain (outside the CDR3, taken from reference TRBV5-6 and TRBJ2-5): DAGVTQSPTHLIKTRGQQVTLRCSPKSGHDTVSWYQQALGQGPQFIFQYYEEEERQRGNFPDRFSGHQFPNYSSELNVNALLLGDSALYLCASSWRDSQETQYFGPGTRLLVL.

V usage is TRBV4-2 and J usage is TRBJ2-3; TRBD2 agrees at 8 bases. Unmatched junction bases numbered 9, after V lost 1 base and J lost 0 bases. CDR1 is LGHNA, CDR2 YNFKEQ, per germline. CDR3 length: 18 amino acids. CDR3 region: CASSQGQLSGSSTDTQYF. The CDR3 nucleotides are TGTGCCAGCAGCCAAGGACAGCTCAGCGGGAGCAGCACAGATACGCAGTATTTT.

This chain uses TRBV5-6 with TRBJ1-1, with unresolved D. From germline, CDR1 is SGHDT and CDR2 YYEEEE. The V end lost 2 bases, the J end lost 1 base, and 12 bases lay between the germline ends. The CDR3 has 15 residues. CDR3 coding DNA: TGTGCCAGCAGCTTCTACCCTACGAGGAACACTGAAGCTTTCTTT. Translating it yields CASSFYPTRNTEAFF.

This clone appeared once. The chain employs TRBV4-1 and TRBJ1-1; no reliable D call. Trimming took 0 bases from V and 11 from J, leaving 16 bases between them. The CDR3 sequence is 14 residues long. In germline, CDR1 is MGHRA, CDR2 YSYEKL. CDR3 in DNA: TGCGCCAGCAGCCAAGACGGGTCGCGGTATCGGGCTTTCTTT. Amino acid sequence: CASSQDGSRYRAFF.

This clone has just one count. For the CDR3, the DNA is TGCAGCGTTGAAGTCACTCGGCAAGCACTATTCTTC. This encodes CSVEVTRQALFF. The rearrangement links TRBV29-1 to TRBJ2-1; D uncertain. Germline lookup yields CDR1 SQVTM and CDR2 ANQGSEA. This CDR3 has 12 residues. Trimming shortened V by 1 base and J by 16 bases, and 17 bases separated the two germline ends.